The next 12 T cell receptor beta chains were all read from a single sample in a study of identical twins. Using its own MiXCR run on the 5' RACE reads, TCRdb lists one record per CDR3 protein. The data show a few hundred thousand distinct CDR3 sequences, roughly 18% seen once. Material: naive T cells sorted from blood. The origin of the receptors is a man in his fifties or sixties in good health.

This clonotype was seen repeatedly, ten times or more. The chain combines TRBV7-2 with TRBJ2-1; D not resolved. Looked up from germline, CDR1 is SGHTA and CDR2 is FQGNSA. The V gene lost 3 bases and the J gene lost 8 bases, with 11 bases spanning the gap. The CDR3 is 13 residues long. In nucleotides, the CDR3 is TGTGCCAGCAGCTTGGGCCCTTCGTATGAGCAGTTCTTC. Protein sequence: CASSLGPSYEQFF.

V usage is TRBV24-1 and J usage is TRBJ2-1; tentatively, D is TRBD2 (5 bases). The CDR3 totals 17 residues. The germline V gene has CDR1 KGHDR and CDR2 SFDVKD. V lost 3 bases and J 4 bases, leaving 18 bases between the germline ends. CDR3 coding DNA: TGTGCCACCAGTGATCTCCTAACTAGGACGAATTACAATGAGCAGTTCTTC. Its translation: CATSDLLTRTNYNEQFF.

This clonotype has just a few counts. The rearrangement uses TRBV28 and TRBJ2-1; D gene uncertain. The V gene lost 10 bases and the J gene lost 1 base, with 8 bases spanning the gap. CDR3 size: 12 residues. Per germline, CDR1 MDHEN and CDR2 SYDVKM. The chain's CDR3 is CATEGSYNEQFF. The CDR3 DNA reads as TGTGCCACCGAAGGTTCCTACAATGAGCAGTTCTTC.

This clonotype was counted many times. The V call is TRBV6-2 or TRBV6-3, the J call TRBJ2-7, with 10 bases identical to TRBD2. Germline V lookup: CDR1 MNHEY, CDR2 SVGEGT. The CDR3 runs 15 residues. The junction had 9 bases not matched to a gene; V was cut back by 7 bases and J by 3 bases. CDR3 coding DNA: TGTGCCAGCACCGCTAGCGGGAGAGTTATCTACGAGCAGTACTTC. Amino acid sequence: CASTASGRVIYEQYF.

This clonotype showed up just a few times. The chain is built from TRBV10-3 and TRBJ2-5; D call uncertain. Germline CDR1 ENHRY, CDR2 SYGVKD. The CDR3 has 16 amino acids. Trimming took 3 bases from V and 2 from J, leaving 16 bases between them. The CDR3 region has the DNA TGTGCCATCAGTGATTTCGGAAAAGGTGGACAAGAGACCCAGTACTTC. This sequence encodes CAISDFGKGGQETQYF.

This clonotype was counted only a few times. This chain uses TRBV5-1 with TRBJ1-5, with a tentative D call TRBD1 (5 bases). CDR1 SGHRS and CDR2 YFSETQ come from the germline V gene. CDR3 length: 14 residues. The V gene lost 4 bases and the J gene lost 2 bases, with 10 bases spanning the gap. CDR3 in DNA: TGCGCCAGCAGCGTCTTAGGGGGCAATCAGCCCCAGCATTTT. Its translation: CASSVLGGNQPQHF.

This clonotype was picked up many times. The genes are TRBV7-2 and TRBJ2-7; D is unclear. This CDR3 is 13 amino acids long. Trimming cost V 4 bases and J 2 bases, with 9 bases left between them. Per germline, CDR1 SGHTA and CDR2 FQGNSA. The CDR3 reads CASSSNGPYEQYF. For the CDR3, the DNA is TGTGCCAGCAGCTCAAACGGACCCTACGAGCAGTACTTC.

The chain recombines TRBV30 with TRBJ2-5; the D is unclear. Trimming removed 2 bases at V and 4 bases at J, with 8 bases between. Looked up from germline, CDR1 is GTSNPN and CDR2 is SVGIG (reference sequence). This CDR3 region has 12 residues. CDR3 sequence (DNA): TGTGCCTGGAGTCTCCTAGGAGAGACCCAGTACTTC. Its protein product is CAWSLLGETQYF. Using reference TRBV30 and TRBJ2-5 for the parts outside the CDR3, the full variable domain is SQTIHQWPATLVQPVGSPLSLECTVEGTSNPNLYWYRQAAGRGLQLLFYSVGIGQISSEVPQNLSASRPQDRQFILSSKKLLLSDSGFYLCAWSLLGETQYFGPGTRLLVL.

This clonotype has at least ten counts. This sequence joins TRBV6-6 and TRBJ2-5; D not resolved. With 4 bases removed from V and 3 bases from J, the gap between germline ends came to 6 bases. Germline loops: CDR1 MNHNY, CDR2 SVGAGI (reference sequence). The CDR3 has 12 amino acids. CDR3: CASSFIEETQYF. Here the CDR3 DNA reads TGTGCCAGCAGTTTCATCGAAGAGACCCAGTACTTC.

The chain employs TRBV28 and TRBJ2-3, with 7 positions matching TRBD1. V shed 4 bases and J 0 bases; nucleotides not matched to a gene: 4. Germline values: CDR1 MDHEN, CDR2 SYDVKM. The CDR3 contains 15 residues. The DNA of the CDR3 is TGTGCCAGCAGTTACAGGGGACCCAGCACAGATACGCAGTATTTT. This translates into CASSYRGPSTDTQYF.

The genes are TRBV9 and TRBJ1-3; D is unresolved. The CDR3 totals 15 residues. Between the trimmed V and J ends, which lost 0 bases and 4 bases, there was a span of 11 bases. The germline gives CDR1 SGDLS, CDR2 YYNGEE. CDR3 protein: CASSVEQSRGNTIYF. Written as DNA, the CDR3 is TGTGCCAGCAGCGTAGAACAATCTAGGGGAAACACCATATATTTT.

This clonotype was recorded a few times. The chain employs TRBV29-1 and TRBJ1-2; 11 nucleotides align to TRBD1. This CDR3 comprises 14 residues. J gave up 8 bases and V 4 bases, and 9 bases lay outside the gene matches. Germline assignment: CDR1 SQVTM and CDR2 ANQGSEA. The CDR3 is CSVGGTGGRTGYTF. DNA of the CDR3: TGCAGCGTTGGGGGGACAGGGGGACGTACAGGCTACACCTTC.